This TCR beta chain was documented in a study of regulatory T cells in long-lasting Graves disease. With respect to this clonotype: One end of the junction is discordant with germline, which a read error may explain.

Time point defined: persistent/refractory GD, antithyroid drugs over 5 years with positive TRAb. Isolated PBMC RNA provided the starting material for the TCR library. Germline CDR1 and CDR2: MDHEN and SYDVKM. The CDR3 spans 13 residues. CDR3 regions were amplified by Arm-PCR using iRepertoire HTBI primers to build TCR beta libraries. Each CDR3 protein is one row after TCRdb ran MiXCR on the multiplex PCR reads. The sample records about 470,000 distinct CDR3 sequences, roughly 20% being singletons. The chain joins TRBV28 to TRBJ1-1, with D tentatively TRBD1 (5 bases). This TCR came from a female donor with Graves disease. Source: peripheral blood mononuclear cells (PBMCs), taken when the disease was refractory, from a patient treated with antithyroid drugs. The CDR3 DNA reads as TGTGCCAACAGTTTCCGGGGGGGAACTGAAGCTTTCTTT. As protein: CANSFRGGTEAFF. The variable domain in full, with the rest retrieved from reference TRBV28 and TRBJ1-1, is DVKVTQSSRYLVKRTGEKVFLECVQDMDHENMFWYRQDPGLGLRLIYFSYDVKMKEKGDIPEGYSVSREKKERFSLILESASTNQTSMYLCANSFRGGTEAFFGQGTRLTVV.